The clone carrying this TCR beta chain was picked up a small number of times. What it binds is not known. These data are taken from a study of response to subunit inactivated influenza vaccine. Study-wide findings and caveats: The authors suggested that every seasonal influenza vaccination recruits few new T cells.

This CDR3 has 14 amino acids. Germline V lookup: CDR1 SGHRS, CDR2 YFSETQ. The ends were cut back, 2 bases at V and 6 bases at J, with 14 bases in the middle. One entry per CDR3 protein, called by TCRdb with MiXCR from the RT-PCR reads. The sample yields 650,000 to 700,000 distinct CDR3 sequences, around a sixth seen once. The clonotype was recovered from a man in his fifties who received an inactivated influenza vaccine. V is TRBV5-1 and J is TRBJ1-2, with TRBD1 as a possible D gene (5 bases). The sequencing used PBMCs from blood, collected approximately 12 days after vaccination. DNA for the CDR3: TGCGCCAGCAGCTTTTCCCTGGGCAGGGATGGCTACACCTTC. Encoded protein: CASSFSLGRDGYTF.